These 26 T cell receptor beta chains share one sample of origin, sequenced in a study of blood T cell repertoires in COVID-19. The protocol was immunoSEQ multiplex PCR, while the TCRdb copy is restricted to in-frame clones and leaves out a portion. The data hold more than 200,000 clones, with around 87% observed a single time. Sequenced input: PBMCs or T cells enriched from blood (not recorded which). The receptors were sampled from a man under 40 in a cohort exposed to, infected with or recovered from COVID-19 (not recorded which).

The chain uses TRBV14 and TRBJ2-1; 13 bases agree with TRBD2. V shed 3 bases and J 8 bases; nucleotides not matched to a gene: 7. Germline loops: CDR1 SGHDN, CDR2 FVKESK. The CDR3 is 16 amino acids. The CDR3 sequence is CASSHGLAGDPYEQFF. Written as DNA, the CDR3 is TGTGCCAGCAGCCACGGACTAGCGGGAGATCCCTATGAGCAGTTCTTC.

This clone was seen more than once but under ten times. This sequence joins TRBV4-1 and TRBJ2-7, with a possible D match to TRBD1 (5 bases). The CDR3 sequence is 15 residues long. V was cut by 7 bases and J by 3 bases, with 19 bases left in between. Looked up from germline, CDR1 is MGHRA and CDR2 is YSYEKL. The CDR3: CASMPGPRADYEQYF. The CDR3 DNA reads TGCGCCAGCATGCCGGGCCCCAGGGCCGACTACGAGCAGTACTTC.

The chain combines TRBV10-3 with TRBJ1-5, with 7 nucleotides matching TRBD1. The trim removed 2 bases at V and 6 bases at J, leaving 7 bases unmatched. The CDR3 has 15 residues. Germline lookup yields CDR1 ENHRY and CDR2 SYGVKD. The CDR3 coding sequence is TGTGCCATCAGTGAGGGGGACAGTAAGCGTCAGCCCCAGCATTTT. Its protein is CAISEGDSKRQPQHF.

The V and J genes are TRBV6-5 and TRBJ1-5; possibly TRBD1 for D (5 bases). Germline assignment: CDR1 MNHEY and CDR2 SVGAGI. The CDR3 consists of 13 residues. V lost 6 bases and J 1 base, leaving 7 bases between the germline ends. The CDR3 here is CASRRDSNQPQHF. The CDR3 region has the DNA TGTGCCAGCAGGCGGGACAGCAATCAGCCCCAGCATTTT.

V and J are TRBV12-3 or TRBV12-4 and TRBJ1-2; no clear D gene. CDR3 length equals 13 residues. V lost 5 bases to trimming and J lost 5 bases, with 12 bases between them. CDR3 DNA: TGTGCCAGCAGTCCGGAGGAGCAGTATGGCTACACCTTC. Its translation: CASSPEEQYGYTF.

The J gene is TRBJ2-2, the V gene TRBV5-1, with a weak D call TRBD1 (6 bases). The V gene's germline CDR1 is SGHRS and CDR2 YFSETQ. V lost 2 bases and J 6 bases, leaving 14 bases between the germline ends. CDR3 length: 15 residues. The CDR3 region is CASSLGTIRAGELFF. The CDR3 nucleotides read TGCGCCAGCAGCTTAGGGACAATTCGAGCCGGGGAGCTGTTTTTT.

The chain is built from TRBV7-2 and TRBJ2-7; 10 bases map to TRBD2. The CDR3 extends over 14 amino acids. From germline, CDR1 is SGHTA and CDR2 FQGNSA. V trimming: 1 base; J trimming: 6 bases; junction bases outside the gene matches: 3. This chain's CDR3 is CASSLGTSGTEQYF. DNA of the CDR3: TGTGCCAGCAGCTTAGGAACTAGCGGGACCGAGCAGTACTTC.

This chain uses TRBV9 with TRBJ2-3; no reliable D call. Trimming shortened V by 4 bases and J by 7 bases, and 13 bases separated the two germline ends. The CDR3 has 13 amino acids. Germline V gene data show CDR1 as SGDLS and CDR2 as YYNGEE. Here the CDR3 reads CASSPPSSNTQYF. The CDR3 DNA follows: TGTGCCAGCAGCCCCCCCTCTTCTAATACGCAGTATTTT.

The V and J genes are TRBV29-1 and TRBJ2-7; 7 nucleotides align to TRBD1. CDR1 is SQVTM, CDR2 ANQGSEA, per germline. This CDR3 region has 13 residues. The J segment lost 4 bases and the V segment lost 7 bases, leaving 10 bases of the junction unmatched. CDR3 loop: CSAGIGGAYEQYF. Written as DNA, the CDR3 is TGCAGCGCCGGTATAGGGGGCGCTTACGAGCAGTACTTC.

The V gene is TRBV28, the J gene TRBJ1-1; D is perhaps TRBD1 (6 bases). This CDR3 region has 15 residues. Germline CDR1 MDHEN, CDR2 SYDVKM. Deletions cut 5 bases from V and 3 bases from J, with 16 bases between. The CDR3 region is CASSHLGGLDTEAFF. The CDR3 DNA is TGTGCCAGCAGTCACCTCGGGGGGCTGGACACTGAAGCTTTCTTT.

The chain couples TRBV28 to TRBJ1-2; 9 bases are a match to TRBD1. In germline, CDR1 is MDHEN, CDR2 SYDVKM. Trimming removed 6 bases from V and 3 bases from J; junction bases left unmatched: 5. The CDR3 is 14 residues long. CDR3 region: CASRTTGGHYGYTF. In nucleotides, the CDR3 is TGTGCCAGCAGAACTACAGGGGGCCACTATGGCTACACCTTC.

The chain links TRBV19 to TRBJ2-1, with TRBD2 identical over 8 bases. The CDR3 is made up of 15 amino acids. The germline gives CDR1 LNHDA, CDR2 SQIVND (reference sequence). Unmatched junction bases numbered 4, after V lost 6 bases and J lost 0 bases. This CDR3 is CASRTSASSYNEQFF. In nucleotides, the CDR3 is TGTGCCAGTAGGACTAGCGCCAGCTCCTACAATGAGCAGTTCTTC.

This chain connects TRBV27 to TRBJ2-4; D call uncertain. Trimming removed 6 bases at V and 0 bases at J, with 15 bases between. Germline-derived CDR1 and CDR2 are MNHEY and SMNVEV (reference sequence). This CDR3 spans 16 amino acids. The CDR3 reads CASSSLTAEAKNIQYF. CDR3 bases: TGTGCCAGCAGCTCTCTTACTGCCGAAGCCAAAAACATTCAGTACTTC.

The CDR3 nucleotides are TGTGCCAGCAGCTTAGAAGTGGGGGGGGTTGCCTACAATGAGCAGTTCTTC. Encoded protein: CASSLEVGGVAYNEQFF. The rearrangement joins TRBV11-3 to TRBJ2-1; TRBD2 agrees at 7 bases. Unmatched junction bases numbered 7, after V lost 0 bases and J lost 2 bases. The CDR3 spans 17 residues. Germline CDR1 reads SGHNT; CDR2 reads YENEEA.

The chain is built from TRBV10-3 and TRBJ2-5; D is perhaps TRBD1 (6 bases). CDR1 and CDR2 from the germline V gene are ENHRY and SYGVKD. The CDR3 has 13 amino acids. Trimming removed 6 bases from V and 2 bases from J, with 10 bases in between. CDR3 amino acids: CAIRDTGQETQYF. The CDR3 nucleotides read TGTGCCATCAGGGATACAGGGCAAGAGACCCAGTACTTC.

V and J are TRBV18 and TRBJ2-7; 9 nucleotides align to TRBD2. Germline CDR1 reads KGHSH; CDR2 reads LQKENI. V was pared by 3 bases and J by 4 bases, with 4 bases of the junction left unmatched. The CDR3 covers 14 residues. The CDR3: CASSPTSGSYEQYF. CDR3 nucleotides: TGTGCCAGCTCACCGACTAGCGGATCTTACGAGCAGTACTTC.

The chain couples TRBV7-2 to TRBJ2-7; 10 bases line up with TRBD2. This CDR3 is built from 16 residues. Trimming took 5 bases from V and 12 from J; bases not matched to a gene: 19. Germline V gene sequence: CDR1 SGHTA, CDR2 FQGNSA. CDR3 DNA sequence: TGTGCCAGCAGCCCCTACGGGACTAGCGCCGGGCTTGGGAGGTACTTC. It encodes CASSPYGTSAGLGRYF.

The J gene is TRBJ1-5, the V gene TRBV24-1; TRBD1 might be the D (5 bases). The CDR3 has 14 residues. V was trimmed by 4 bases and J by 4 bases, leaving 10 bases between them. Germline CDR1 reads KGHDR; CDR2 reads SFDVKD. CDR3 loop: CATSELDSNQPQHF. DNA for the CDR3: TGTGCCACCAGTGAGCTAGACAGTAATCAGCCCCAGCATTTT.

The V and J genes are TRBV5-8 and TRBJ2-7; D possibly corresponds to TRBD1 (5 bases). Germline CDR1 reads SGHTS; CDR2 reads YDEGEE. The CDR3 has 15 residues. Trimming shortened V by 2 bases and J by 1 base, and 13 bases separated the two germline ends. This CDR3 reads CASSFGIRDSYEQYF. CDR3 nucleotide sequence: TGTGCCAGCAGCTTCGGTATCAGGGATTCCTACGAGCAGTACTTC.

V and J are TRBV1 and TRBJ1-1; TRBD1, the table's D call, was not compared with the DNA. TRBV1 is tagged as a pseudogene. CDR3 length: 14 amino acids. CDR3 bases: TGCACCAGCAGCCAGATGACAGGGGACACTGAAGCTTTCTTT. Translating gives CTSSQMTGDTEAFF.

CDR3 region: CASSLGTASYEQYF. In DNA, the CDR3 is TGCGCCAGCAGCTTAGGGACTGCCAGCTACGAGCAGTACTTC. The chain couples TRBV5-1 to TRBJ2-7, with a tentative D call TRBD2 (6 bases). Trimming took 2 bases from V and 3 from J, leaving 12 bases between them. Germline V lookup: CDR1 SGHRS, CDR2 YFSETQ. This CDR3 has 14 residues.

The rearrangement joins TRBV3-1 (or the pseudogene TRBV3-2) to TRBJ2-5, with 12 bases identical to TRBD2. Germline V gives CDR1 LGHDT, CDR2 YNNKEL (reference sequence). This CDR3 comprises 16 residues. The junction had 4 bases not matched to a gene; V was cut back by 3 bases and J by 2 bases. CDR3 region: CASSHGTSGRQETQYF. The CDR3 nucleotides are TGTGCCAGCAGCCACGGGACTAGCGGGCGACAAGAGACCCAGTACTTC.

This clone was seen a single time. This sequence joins TRBV6-5 and TRBJ1-2, with D possibly TRBD1 on 6 matching bases. Trimming shortened V by 2 bases and J by 8 bases, and 12 bases separated the two germline ends. The germline CDR1 and CDR2 sequences are MNHEY and SVGAGI. The CDR3 contains 13 residues. CDR3 residues: CASSYEQGTGYTF. The CDR3 coding sequence is TGTGCCAGCAGTTACGAGCAGGGGACCGGCTACACCTTC.

V and J are TRBV7-3 and TRBJ2-1, with 9 bases aligning to TRBD2. CDR1 and CDR2 from the germline V gene are SGHTA and FQGTGA. The CDR3 loop spans 15 amino acids. The V segment lost 4 bases and the J segment 5 bases; nucleotides outside the gene matches: 6. This chain's CDR3 is CASSSVSGGDNEQFF. CDR3 in DNA: TGTGCCAGCAGCTCCGTTAGCGGGGGAGACAATGAGCAGTTCTTC.

This chain links TRBV11-3 with TRBJ2-5; TRBD1 matches 7 bases. This CDR3 contains 15 residues. Unmatched junction bases numbered 11, after V lost 5 bases and J lost 5 bases. In germline, CDR1 is SGHNT, CDR2 YENEEA. The CDR3 reads CASSPRGGAVETQYF. CDR3 bases: TGTGCCAGCAGCCCTAGAGGGGGCGCGGTGGAGACCCAGTACTTC.

This clone was recorded once. This chain connects TRBV4-3 to TRBJ1-5; perhaps TRBD1 as D (5 bases). CDR3 length equals 15 residues. From germline, CDR1 is LGHNA and CDR2 YSLEER. V was shortened by 4 bases and J by 3 bases, with 13 bases between the two germline ends. In DNA form, the CDR3 reads TGCGCCAGCAGCCCCGGGGGAGGGTCCAATCAGCCCCAGCATTTT. It yields the protein CASSPGGGSNQPQHF.